Below are 32 T cell receptor delta chains sequenced from a single sample in a study of Vδ1+ human thymocytes. Overall study results and limits: Thymic TRG and TRD repertoires appeared highly polyclonal.

The antigens for these receptors are not known. The template was reverse-transcribed extracted RNA. CDR3 amplicons came from multiplex PCR with pooled V-gene forward and constant-region reverse primers. TCRdb reprocessed the multiplex PCR reads through CATT. The table has about 25,000 delta-chain clones, 7.4% seen once. The specimen was Vdelta1+ gamma-delta thymocytes from the thymus. The sample's subset: FACS-sorted CD3+ TCRalphabeta- TCRVdelta1+ TCRVdelta2- thymocytes. Source of these receptors: a girl under three years old who had congenital heart surgery.

In its sample, this clone is medium-sized. The rearrangement links TRDV2 to TRDJ3; 10 nucleotides line up with TRDD3. This CDR3 region has 21 residues. Germline CDR1 is GEAIGNYY and CDR2 is EKD. V shed 0 bases, J shed 3 bases, and the junction held 13 bases outside the gene matches. The CDR3 DNA reads TGTGCCTGTGACACCGTTAGGACTGGGGGATCCGGTTGCTGGGACACCCGACAGATGTTTTTC. Protein: CACDTVRTGGSGCWDTRQMFF.

A few counts support this clone. The chain uses TRDV1 and TRDJ1; TRDD2 might be the D (5 bases). The V gene lost 3 bases and the J gene lost 5 bases, with 40 bases spanning the gap. The CDR3 spans 23 residues. CDR1 is TSWWSYY and CDR2 is QGS in the germline V gene. The CDR3 protein is CALGERRDTLEHPIPSVLDKLIF. As DNA, the CDR3 is TGTGCTCTTGGGGAGAGAAGAGACACACTCGAGCATCCTATTCCTTCTGTACTGGATAAACTCATCTTT.

By share, this clone counts as medium-sized. This chain connects TRDV2 to TRDJ1; 7 bases fit TRDD3. The CDR3 sequence is 17 residues long. Germline lookup yields CDR1 GEAIGNYY and CDR2 EKD. With V trimmed by 5 bases and J by 0 bases, 14 bases remained unmatched. CDR3 nucleotides: TGTGCCTGTGTCCCCGGACTGGGGTCGGAGTACACCGATAAACTCATCTTT. Its protein is CACVPGLGSEYTDKLIF.

With respect to this clone: The limits of the CDR3 on the DNA are not certain, so only TCRdb's listed CDR3 is given. The genes are TRDV1 and TRDJ1; the table's D call of TRDD2 was not tested on the DNA. CDR1 is TSWWSYY, CDR2 QGS, per germline. The CDR3 is 18 residues long, counting both termini. CDR3 sequence reads: CALGFQLPTSVRIDKLIF.

This clone was seen a few times. The chain couples TRDV1 to TRDJ1; D may be TRDD2 (6 bases). The CDR3 is made up of 18 amino acids. The germline V gene encodes CDR1 TSWWSYY and CDR2 QGS. Deletions cut 0 bases from V and 3 bases from J, with 20 bases between. The CDR3 sequence is CALGELMPLPRVSDKLIF. The CDR3 bases are TGTGCTCTTGGGGAACTCATGCCCCTTCCGCGAGTGTCCGATAAACTCATCTTT.

The rearrangement links TRDV1 to TRDJ1; a weak D match, TRDD1 (5 bases). Germline CDR1 and CDR2: TSWWSYY and QGS. The V end lost 6 bases, the J end lost 1 base, and 15 bases lay between the germline ends. The CDR3 is 15 residues long. The CDR3: CALGTRNSATDKLIF. The CDR3 coding sequence is TGTGCTCTTGGAACCAGAAATTCGGCCACCGATAAACTCATCTTT.

This clone has only a few counts. V gene TRDV1 combines with J gene TRDJ1; perhaps TRDD2 as D (6 bases). The CDR3 has 17 residues. In germline, CDR1 is TSWWSYY, CDR2 QGS. Trimming pared 2 bases from V and 2 bases from J, leaving 18 bases between. The CDR3 sequence is CALGESDPTTRTDKLIF. In DNA form, the CDR3 reads TGTGCTCTTGGGGAATCCGATCCTACTACGAGGACCGATAAACTCATCTTT.

This clone has more than one count but fewer than ten. J is TRDJ1 and V is TRDV1; TRDD3 is a possible D gene (5 bases). The V end was cut by 2 bases, the J end by 0 bases, with 16 bases between. The CDR3 runs 17 residues. CDR1 TSWWSYY and CDR2 QGS come from the germline V gene. The DNA for the CDR3 is TGTGCTCTTGGGGAAACCTGGGAAGACAGCAACACCGATAAACTCATCTTT. Translating it yields CALGETWEDSNTDKLIF.

Only a few counts were recorded for this clone. This chain connects TRDV1 to TRDJ1; 9 positions match TRDD3. The CDR3 length is 20 residues. Germline-derived CDR1 and CDR2 are TSWWSYY and QGS. J lost 0 bases, V lost 1 base, and 15 bases had no gene match. CDR3 residues: CALGEPYWGTPLLYTDKLIF. The DNA of the CDR3 is TGTGCTCTTGGGGAACCCTACTGGGGGACCCCCTTATTGTACACCGATAAACTCATCTTT.

This clone was counted between two and nine times. This chain joins TRDV1 and TRDJ1; D perhaps matches TRDD3 (6 bases). V lost 5 bases to trimming and J lost 0 bases, with 10 bases between them. This CDR3 has 14 residues. Germline values: CDR1 TSWWSYY, CDR2 QGS. The CDR3 sequence is CALGRGGDTDKLIF. CDR3 in DNA: TGTGCTCTTGGGAGGGGGGGAGACACCGATAAACTCATCTTT.

This clone appeared a few times. The V gene is TRDV1, the J gene TRDJ1; 7 positions match TRDD2. The CDR3 has 24 residues. CDR1 is TSWWSYY, CDR2 QGS, per germline. Trimming removed 0 bases from V and 0 bases from J; junction bases left unmatched: 28. CDR3 coding DNA: TGTGCTCTTGGGGAACTAGTGATAGGGCCTTCCTTCAAAACTGGACCGTTCCACACCGATAAACTCATCTTT. Translating it yields CALGELVIGPSFKTGPFHTDKLIF.

The sample holds a few counts of this clone. The J gene is TRDJ1, the V gene TRDV1, with 12 nucleotides matching TRDD3. The germline CDR1 and CDR2 sequences are TSWWSYY and QGS. Losses at the gene ends were 1 base for V and 3 bases for J; bases not matched to a gene: 15. The CDR3 has 20 residues. CDR3 in amino acids: CALGERSNLLGDTGADKLIF. The CDR3, as DNA: TGTGCTCTTGGGGAACGATCAAACCTACTGGGGGATACTGGAGCCGATAAACTCATCTTT.

Although no V gene was called, TRDJ1 is the J gene; the table's D call, TRDD3, has no DNA check behind it. This CDR3 has 19 amino acids. The CDR3 spells CALGELVLGDTITSDKLIF. The CDR3 DNA is TGTGCTCTTGGGGAACTCGTACTGGGGGATACCATAACCTCCGATAAACTCATCTTT.

This clone was observed a few times. The chain combines TRDV1 with TRDJ2; TRDD3 agrees at 8 bases. CDR1 and CDR2 from the germline V gene are TSWWSYY and QGS. V lost 11 bases, J lost 7 bases, and 24 bases stayed unmatched. This CDR3 contains 18 residues. CDR3 bases: TGTGCTTTCGGATCGCGGGAAACTGGGGGCCTAGGACTAGCACAACTCTTCTTT. It is translated as CAFGSRETGGLGLAQLFF.

The rearrangement uses TRDV1 and TRDJ1; TRDD2 might be the D (6 bases). V lost 2 bases, J lost 10 bases, and 26 bases lay in between. The CDR3 has 17 amino acids. Germline loops: CDR1 TSWWSYY, CDR2 QGS. The CDR3 sequence: CALGETSYPGPYLGLIF. The CDR3 DNA is TGTGCTCTTGGGGAAACATCCTACCCGGGGCCATATTTGGGACTCATCTTT.

Only a few counts were recorded for this clone. At the DNA level, this CDR3 is encoded by other sequences in the same sample as well. The rearrangement joins TRDV1 to TRDJ1; D is unresolved. Between the trimmed V and J ends, which lost 2 bases and 5 bases, there was a span of 6 bases. The CDR3 is 12 residues long. CDR1 and CDR2 (germline): TSWWSYY, QGS. CDR3 in amino acids: CALGETSDKLIF. The CDR3 DNA follows: TGTGCTCTTGGGGAAACGTCTGATAAACTCATCTTT.

The V gene is TRDV1, the J gene TRDJ1; 8 bases agree with TRDD3. Trimming removed 2 bases from V and 2 bases from J; junction bases left unmatched: 13. The CDR3 is 18 residues long. Germline CDR1 reads TSWWSYY; CDR2 reads QGS. CDR3 in amino acids: CALGESDELGGITDKLIF. The CDR3 DNA reads as TGTGCTCTTGGGGAATCAGACGAACTGGGGGGAATAACCGATAAACTCATCTTT.

This clone was found a few times. The genes are TRDV1 and TRDJ1; the D is unclear. There are 15 residues in the CDR3. Germline assignment: CDR1 TSWWSYY and CDR2 QGS. Trimming took off 4 bases at V and 3 bases at J, with 15 bases between the two ends. CDR3 residues: CALGVPPPLPDKLIF. The CDR3 bases are TGTGCTCTTGGGGTACCTCCCCCGTTACCCGATAAACTCATCTTT.

In this sample, this clone turned up a few times. This sequence joins TRDV1 and TRDJ1; 12 bases line up with TRDD3. The ends lost 6 bases at V and 4 bases at J; junction bases unmatched: 12. The CDR3 extends over 17 amino acids. Germline loops: CDR1 TSWWSYY, CDR2 QGS. CDR3: CALGTGTGGYSGDKLIF. The CDR3 bases are TGTGCTCTTGGAACTGGTACTGGGGGATACTCGGGCGATAAACTCATCTTT.

A few counts support this clone. This rearrangement joins TRDV1 to TRDJ1; D is perhaps TRDD3 (5 bases). The V gene lost 0 bases and the J gene lost 9 bases, with 17 bases spanning the gap. The germline CDR1 and CDR2 sequences are TSWWSYY and QGS. The CDR3 length is 15 residues. The CDR3: CALGELPSDWSQLIF. The DNA of the CDR3 is TGTGCTCTTGGGGAACTCCCCAGTGACTGGTCCCAACTCATCTTT.

This clone was detected only a few times. J is TRDJ2 and V is TRDV1; D uncertain. V was trimmed by 0 bases and J by 0 bases, leaving 8 bases between them. Germline V CDR1 and CDR2: TSWWSYY, QGS. This CDR3 region has 16 residues. This chain's CDR3 is CALGELSPSLTAQLFF. For the CDR3, the DNA is TGTGCTCTTGGGGAACTTTCCCCGTCTTTGACAGCACAACTCTTCTTT.

The chain has TRDV1 and TRDJ1; D gene uncertain. Here the J gene was assigned by germline matching of the DNA, as TCRdb has none. V was shortened by 0 bases and J by 0 bases, with 11 bases between the two germline ends. The germline CDR1 and CDR2 sequences are TSWWSYY and QGS. CDR3 length equals 16 residues. CDR3 sequence: CALGELLSPYTDKLIF. CDR3 in DNA: TGTGCTCTTGGGGAACTTTTGTCCCCCTACACCGATAAACTCATCTTT.

Concerning this clone itself: A junction end diverges from the germline sequence, so it may reflect a read error. V gene TRDV1 combines with J gene TRDJ1; the match to TRDD3 covers 8 bases. Germline V gives CDR1 TSWWSYY, CDR2 QGS. The CDR3 covers 17 residues. This chain's CDR3 is CALGTSTAGGRGDKLIF. The CDR3 DNA reads as TGCGCTCTTGGGACCTCTACGGCTGGGGGAAGAGGCGATAAACTCATCTTT.

This clone was counted only a few times. The chain carries TRDV1 and TRDJ1, with 9 bases matching TRDD3. The CDR3 loop spans 19 amino acids. Germline lookup yields CDR1 TSWWSYY and CDR2 QGS. The junction had 13 bases not matched to a gene; V was cut back by 0 bases and J by 2 bases. The CDR3 is CALGELGPHYWGRTDKLIF. The CDR3 bases are TGTGCTCTTGGGGAACTAGGCCCCCATTACTGGGGGAGAACCGATAAACTCATCTTT.

This clone was observed a few times. The gene calls are TRDV1 and TRDJ1; D is possibly TRDD2 (5 bases). Germline CDR1 reads TSWWSYY; CDR2 reads QGS. The CDR3 totals 19 residues. The ends were cut back, 2 bases at V and 0 bases at J, with 22 bases in the middle. In nucleotides, the CDR3 is TGTGCTCTTGGGGAATTTCGGGCCTTCTGCCCGAAGTACACCGATAAACTCATCTTT. Its translation: CALGEFRAFCPKYTDKLIF.

There are a few counts of this clone. The chain is built from TRDV1 and TRDJ1; weak D call: TRDD3 (6 bases). The V and J ends lost 3 bases and 3 bases respectively, with 29 bases between them. Germline V CDR1 and CDR2: TSWWSYY, QGS. CDR3 length: 20 residues. The CDR3 region is CALGDAPGIRGRQSPDKLIF. The CDR3 coding sequence is TGTGCTCTTGGGGACGCCCCAGGGATTCGGGGGAGGCAATCACCCGATAAACTCATCTTT.

This clone was picked up a small number of times. The chain employs TRDV1 and TRDJ1, with a tentative D call TRDD3 (6 bases). Germline CDR1 is TSWWSYY and CDR2 is QGS. This CDR3 comprises 19 residues. Trimming removed 0 bases from V and 2 bases from J, with 22 bases in between. CDR3: CALGELRRGIDRSTDKLIF. The CDR3 bases are TGTGCTCTTGGGGAACTTCGCCGCGGGATAGATAGGAGTACCGATAAACTCATCTTT.

V usage is TRDV1 and J usage is TRDJ1; weak D call: TRDD2 (6 bases). V dropped 4 bases and J dropped 0 bases, with 24 bases sitting between them. The V gene's germline CDR1 is TSWWSYY and CDR2 QGS. This CDR3 spans 19 amino acids. The CDR3 sequence is CALGVTFPNRGPYTDKLIF. CDR3 in DNA: TGTGCTCTTGGGGTGACCTTCCCCAATAGGGGACCGTACACCGATAAACTCATCTTT.

The chain links TRDV1 to TRDJ1; 12 bases match TRDD3. Trimming removed 4 bases from V and 5 bases from J; junction bases left unmatched: 32. This CDR3 has 24 residues. Germline assignment: CDR1 TSWWSYY and CDR2 QGS. The CDR3 nucleotides are TGTGCTCTTGGGGCCCAACGGAACACGCGTACTGGGGGATACTCTTCGAAGCCGCTTGATAAACTCATCTTT. Amino acid sequence: CALGAQRNTRTGGYSSKPLDKLIF.

The chain uses TRDV1 and TRDJ1; 12 bases align to TRDD3. Since TCRdb gives no J gene, matching the DNA to germline was used here to assign it. From germline, CDR1 is TSWWSYY and CDR2 QGS. J gave up 3 bases and V 2 bases, and 7 bases lay outside the gene matches. The CDR3 totals 17 residues. The CDR3 loop is CALGETPLGDTPDKLIF. The CDR3 coding sequence is TGTGCTCTTGGGGAAACCCCGCTGGGGGATACGCCCGATAAACTCATCTTT.

Only a few counts were recorded for this clone. V is TRDV1 and J is TRDJ1; 7 bases map to TRDD3. Trimming at V came to 4 bases and at J to 0 bases, leaving 11 bases not matched to a gene. Germline lookup yields CDR1 TSWWSYY and CDR2 QGS. The CDR3 length is 17 residues. Here the CDR3 reads CALGVAVLGIYTDKLIF. CDR3 DNA: TGTGCTCTTGGGGTGGCAGTACTGGGGATCTACACCGATAAACTCATCTTT.

The chain employs TRDV1 and TRDJ1; D not resolved. This CDR3 comprises 16 residues. Germline V gene sequence: CDR1 TSWWSYY, CDR2 QGS. V dropped 0 bases and J dropped 0 bases, with 11 bases sitting between them. CDR3 residues: CALGELFKRDTDKLIF. The CDR3 DNA follows: TGTGCTCTTGGGGAACTATTTAAGCGGGACACCGATAAACTCATCTTT.